The present TCR beta chain was sequenced within a study of blood T cell repertoires in COVID-19. Whole-study context: Samples of COVID-19 (acute and convalescent) were obtained from the United States, Italy and Spain. T cells, B-cell-depleted T cells, or PBMCs provided the cDNA or gDNA that served as material.

Enrollment of patients from Seattle took place during active infection, with longitudinal follow-up. In the study's own analysis: The assay estimated nucleated cells by amplifying reference gene primers. This table comes from immunoSEQ multiplex PCR, and its TCRdb copy is limited to in-frame clones, with some not included. The V and J calls and the clone size are those of that table, but D and trimming were determined from the DNA. Among about 200,000 clones listed, just under 85% were seen once. Sequencing was performed on peripheral blood. The clonotype originates from a man in his 60s with COVID-19, enrolled during active disease.

The DNA for the CDR3 is TGTGCCAGCAGTTCAATTGGACAGGGAAACACCATATATTTT. This sequence encodes CASSSIGQGNTIYF. J is TRBJ1-3 and V is TRBV28; a weak D match, TRBD1 (6 bases). CDR3 length equals 14 residues. Per the germline V gene, CDR1 is MDHEN and CDR2 is SYDVKM. V lost 4 bases, J lost 4 bases, and 11 bases lay in between.